This TCR beta chain derives from a study of cytomegalovirus exposure and HLA in healthy donors. Remarks on this clone: Its antigen is currently unknown.

Study-wide results and caveats: Specificity for CMV antigens was confirmed in vitro for a few of the CMV-associated chains.

V lost 4 bases and J 1 base, leaving 10 bases between the germline ends. The CDR3 is 15 residues long. Looked up from germline, CDR1 is MNHEY and CDR2 is SMNVEV (reference sequence). PCR used 60 Vbeta primers and 13 Jbeta primers. Repertoires were generated with immunoSEQ multiplex PCR, while TCRdb's copy carries only in-frame clones and drops some. The sample has some 150,000 clones, 75% to 90% seen once. This chain links TRBV27 with TRBJ1-4; the D gene is possibly TRBD1 (5 bases). Sequenced material: PBMCs. The TCR sequence derives from a woman in her 50s in good health and CMV-seropositive. As DNA, the CDR3 is TGTGCCAGCAGTTCGAGACAGCTAACTAATGAAAAACTGTTTTTT. It yields the protein CASSSRQLTNEKLFF.